A selection of T cell receptor beta chains follows, all from one sample in a study of blood T cell repertoires in COVID-19. The method was immunoSEQ multiplex PCR; TCRdb's version includes in-frame clones alone and lacks a portion of them. This repertoire shows 300,000 to 400,000 clones, roughly 90% found once; its top ten account for 2% to 3%. Sequencing was done on a sample of PBMCs or T cells enriched from blood (not recorded which). The source of these receptors is a man in his sixties who had recovered from COVID-19. The conserved cysteine and the conserved F or W are not part of the CDR3 here. The order of the fields is V gene, D gene, J gene, CDR3 protein. A D gene is named only where the DNA matches it firmly.

v_gene: TRBV5-1
d_gene: TRBD1
j_gene: TRBJ2-2
CDR3aa: ASSPPPGQGYRTGELF

v_gene: TRBV9
d_gene: NA
j_gene: TRBJ2-1
CDR3aa: ASSVEVRGNEQF

v_gene: TRBV18
d_gene: TRBD1
j_gene: TRBJ1-4
CDR3aa: ASSSYRDRDRRVGEKLF

v_gene: TRBV18
d_gene: NA
j_gene: TRBJ2-3
CDR3aa: ASSPRQPSTDTQY

v_gene: TRBV6-5
d_gene: TRBD2
j_gene: TRBJ2-7
CDR3aa: ASSYSSSREGEQY

v_gene: TRBV7-8
d_gene: TRBD1
j_gene: TRBJ2-7
CDR3aa: ASSRGTVPYEQY

v_gene: TRBV18
d_gene: NA
j_gene: TRBJ2-3
CDR3aa: ASSLWTESTDTQY

v_gene: TRBV18
d_gene: TRBD1
j_gene: TRBJ1-6
CDR3aa: ASSLHRDRGNSPLH

v_gene: TRBV6-5
d_gene: NA
j_gene: TRBJ2-1
CDR3aa: ASSGQGSSYNEQF

v_gene: TRBV5-6
d_gene: NA
j_gene: TRBJ1-3
CDR3aa: ASSSIQGFGNTIY

v_gene: TRBV30
d_gene: NA
j_gene: TRBJ1-1
CDR3aa: AWSASQAAF

v_gene: TRBV5-5
d_gene: NA
j_gene: TRBJ2-3
CDR3aa: ARSQDTQY

v_gene: TRBV11-2
d_gene: NA
j_gene: TRBJ2-2
CDR3aa: ASSFHRQMNTGELF

v_gene: TRBV15
d_gene: NA
j_gene: TRBJ2-1
CDR3aa: ATSEKKQGPGEQF

v_gene: TRBV12-3/TRBV12-4
d_gene: NA
j_gene: TRBJ1-2
CDR3aa: ASRRGPGTGYT

v_gene: TRBV5-5
d_gene: NA
j_gene: TRBJ1-4
CDR3aa: ASSLRTSNEKLF

v_gene: TRBV7-3
d_gene: TRBD2
j_gene: TRBJ2-1
CDR3aa: ASSLGGRSNNEQF

v_gene: TRBV19
d_gene: NA
j_gene: TRBJ2-1
CDR3aa: ASSIPSTGEQF

v_gene: TRBV10-2
d_gene: TRBD1
j_gene: TRBJ1-6
CDR3aa: ASTRDSRNNSPLH

v_gene: TRBV11-3
d_gene: TRBD2
j_gene: TRBJ2-7
CDR3aa: ASSGTSGDSYEQY

v_gene: TRBV6-5
d_gene: NA
j_gene: TRBJ1-1
CDR3aa: ASSYSKGGRVF

v_gene: TRBV11-3
d_gene: NA
j_gene: TRBJ2-2
CDR3aa: ASARGLNTGELF

v_gene: TRBV6-6
d_gene: TRBD2
j_gene: TRBJ2-1
CDR3aa: ASSLSGISYNEQF

v_gene: TRBV5-1
d_gene: NA
j_gene: TRBJ1-1
CDR3aa: ASSTGTWGTEAF

v_gene: TRBV5-4
d_gene: NA
j_gene: TRBJ2-2
CDR3aa: ASSPQGSSNTGELF

v_gene: TRBV18
d_gene: NA
j_gene: TRBJ2-5
CDR3aa: ASSPSGRRLLIQETQY

v_gene: TRBV18
d_gene: NA
j_gene: TRBJ2-1
CDR3aa: ASSPRSGGPTYNEQF

v_gene: TRBV30
d_gene: NA
j_gene: TRBJ1-5
CDR3aa: AWSVPTVLGPQH

v_gene: TRBV7-3
d_gene: TRBD2
j_gene: TRBJ2-7
CDR3aa: ASSLSGGSSYEQY

v_gene: TRBV7-9
d_gene: NA
j_gene: TRBJ2-5
CDR3aa: ASRQTGVATQY

v_gene: TRBV3-1/TRBV3-2
d_gene: TRBD2
j_gene: TRBJ2-7
CDR3aa: ASGLGTSGAPGEQY

v_gene: TRBV7-9
d_gene: TRBD1
j_gene: TRBJ1-6
CDR3aa: ASRRGQGVGSPLH

v_gene: TRBV7-9
d_gene: TRBD1
j_gene: TRBJ1-6
CDR3aa: ASSSTRGRNSPLH

v_gene: TRBV6-6
d_gene: NA
j_gene: TRBJ2-6
CDR3aa: ASSPVVSGANVLT

v_gene: TRBV5-6
d_gene: TRBD2
j_gene: TRBJ2-5
CDR3aa: ASSSFGVLAGGGETQY

v_gene: TRBV19
d_gene: TRBD1
j_gene: TRBJ1-6
CDR3aa: ASSTTGGAESPLH

v_gene: TRBV18
d_gene: NA
j_gene: TRBJ1-5
CDR3aa: ASSPPVLDQPQH

v_gene: TRBV7-9
d_gene: TRBD1
j_gene: TRBJ2-3
CDR3aa: ASSTGQGVDTQY